The clone carrying this T cell receptor (beta chain) showed up many times. Its matching antigen is unknown. TCRdb reprocessed the 5' RACE reads via MiXCR and lists one record per CDR3 protein. Of 400,000 or so distinct CDR3 sequences in the sample, 20% were seen once. The V end was cut by 0 bases, the J end by 5 bases, with 14 bases between. The germline V gene encodes CDR1 LNHNV and CDR2 YYDKDF (reference sequence). The CDR3 spans 15 residues. This specimen comes from a study of T-cell memory formation after mild COVID-19. Looking at the study overall: TCR clusters were mostly confined to one donor each.

Notes on the study in general: Clones that got smaller from day 15 to 85 had even CD4/CD8, while clones growing later tipped toward CD4+. Those CD4+ clones that contracted were mainly in CM and EM (CD8+ ones in EMRA).

This chain connects TRBV15 to TRBJ2-7; tentative D call: TRBD2 (6 bases). This clonotype was sampled from an adult woman who had mild COVID-19 (a few samples of this study predate the infection). Cell type and time point are not known. Sequencing was performed on PBMCs or a T cell subset sorted from them (not recorded which). The CDR3 region is CATSRDRGDSHEQYF. CDR3 in DNA: TGTGCCACCAGCAGAGATCGCGGGGATTCCCACGAGCAGTACTTC.